These T cell receptor beta chains were read from a single sample in a study of blood T cell repertoires in COVID-19. Profiled with immunoSEQ multiplex PCR; TCRdb holds only in-frame clones, not every one. The table lists approximately 92,000 clones, around 80% of them singletons. Sequencing was carried out using peripheral blood. These receptors all come from a man in his fifties who had recovered from COVID-19. Both conserved end residues are part of each CDR3. The D gene is left open where the match is weak. The size of a clone is reported for some rows only, either as once, few or many, or as a class for expanded clones.

v_gene,len,d_gene,abundance,j_gene,CDR3aa,CDR3nt
TRBV6-5,15,TRBD2,.,TRBJ2-1,CASNPAGWDGNEQFF,TGTGCCAGCAATCCAGCGGGATGGGACGGGAATGAGCAGTTCTTC
TRBV5-4,15,.,.,TRBJ2-6,CASSASSSGANVLTF,TGTGCCAGCAGCGCAAGCTCTTCTGGGGCCAACGTCCTGACTTTC
TRBV5-6,14,TRBD1,.,TRBJ1-1,CASSWTGPGTEAFF,TGTGCCAGCAGCTGGACAGGGCCGGGCACTGAAGCTTTCTTT
TRBV11-1,16,.,.,TRBJ2-7,CASSSAGALGWDEQYF,TGTGCCAGCAGCTCCGCGGGGGCCCTCGGATGGGACGAGCAGTACTTC
TRBV5-4,15,TRBD1,.,TRBJ1-4,CASSTGQGTNEKLFF,TGTGCCAGCAGCACCGGACAGGGGACTAATGAAAAACTGTTTTTT
TRBV4-1,17,.,.,TRBJ2-7,CASSQLRAGLGPYEQYF,TGCGCCAGCAGCCAACTCCGGGCGGGTTTGGGCCCCTACGAGCAGTACTTC
TRBV6-2/TRBV6-3,16,TRBD2,.,TRBJ2-7,CASSYSRLAYSYEQYF,TGTGCCAGCAGTTACTCGAGACTAGCGTACTCCTACGAGCAGTACTTC
TRBV5-1,16,TRBD2,.,TRBJ2-7,CASRPTSGADGFEQYF,TGCGCCAGCAGGCCGACTAGCGGGGCTGATGGATTCGAGCAGTACTTC
TRBV10-3,13,.,.,TRBJ1-4,CATGGTDGSKQFF,TGTGCCACCGGGGGGACCGACGGCTCGAAGCAGTTTTTT
TRBV30,15,TRBD1,.,TRBJ2-7,CAWSVPTSDRVVQYF,TGTGCCTGGAGTGTTCCAACCTCGGACAGGGTGGTACAGTACTTC
TRBV7-3,13,TRBD1,.,TRBJ1-2,CASSFDRGKGYTF,TGTGCCAGCAGCTTTGACAGGGGGAAGGGCTACACCTTC
TRBV28,13,.,.,TRBJ1-1,CASRRGRNTEAFF,TGTGCCAGCCGTCGAGGCAGGAACACTGAAGCTTTCTTT
TRBV25-1,13,.,.,TRBJ2-7,CASSEAGSGEQYF,TGTGCCAGCAGTGAGGCGGGGTCAGGCGAGCAGTACTTC
TRBV5-6,15,TRBD2,.,TRBJ2-5,CASSLSLAGTETQYF,TGTGCCAGCAGCTTGTCACTAGCGGGAACTGAGACCCAGTACTTC
TRBV15,21,.,.,TRBJ2-3,CATSRDVGRAWVREPTDTQYF,TGTGCCACCAGCAGAGATGTCGGGAGAGCGTGGGTCAGGGAACCCACAGATACGCAGTATTTT
TRBV10-3,18,TRBD1,.,TRBJ2-2,CAISDLLPGQGFTGELFF,TGTGCCATCAGTGACCTTTTACCGGGACAGGGCTTCACCGGGGAGCTGTTTTTT
TRBV23-1,16,.,.,TRBJ2-5,CASSPSRWRYGETQYF,TGCGCCAGCAGTCCTTCCCGTTGGAGGTATGGAGAGACCCAGTACTTC
TRBV18,15,.,.,TRBJ1-5,CASSPSRDSNQPQHF,TGTGCCAGCTCACCATCCAGGGATAGCAATCAGCCCCAGCATTTT
TRBV19,16,.,.,TRBJ1-1,CASSIGAGTMNTEAFF,TGTGCCAGTAGTATAGGGGCGGGAACTATGAACACTGAAGCTTTCTTT
TRBV27,14,TRBD1,.,TRBJ1-4,CASSGQGFNEKLFF,TGTGCCAGCAGTGGACAGGGGTTTAATGAAAAACTGTTTTTT
TRBV7-2,17,.,.,TRBJ1-2,CASSLTFGGSLNYGYTF,TGTGCCAGCAGCTTAACGTTCGGGGGAAGTTTAAACTATGGCTACACCTTC
TRBV5-6,15,TRBD2,few,TRBJ2-3,CASSSWTSGSGTQYF,TGTGCCAGCAGCTCCTGGACTAGCGGGAGTGGTACGCAGTATTTT
TRBV5-6,15,TRBD1,.,TRBJ2-2,CASSRRQGSTGELFF,TGTGCCAGCAGCCGTAGACAGGGGTCAACCGGGGAGCTGTTTTTT
TRBV24-1,13,.,.,TRBJ1-2,CATSDTSGPGYTF,TGTGCCACCAGTGATACGTCAGGGCCTGGCTACACCTTC
TRBV25-1,12,.,once,TRBJ2-7,CAIQGFSYEQYF,TGTGCCATACAGGGTTTCAGCTACGAGCAGTACTTC
TRBV7-2,16,.,.,TRBJ1-2,CASSLKSDTPNYGYTF,TGTGCCAGCAGCTTAAAGTCGGACACCCCTAACTATGGCTACACCTTC
TRBV9,15,TRBD1,once,TRBJ1-3,CASSVEGQGRGTIYF,TGTGCCAGCAGCGTAGAGGGACAGGGTAGGGGCACCATATATTTT
TRBV11-3,13,.,.,TRBJ2-7,CASSLGPLYEQYF,TGTGCCAGCAGCTTAGGTCCCCTCTACGAGCAGTACTTC
TRBV15,15,.,.,TRBJ1-2,CATSRGGVQGYGYTF,TGTGCCACCAGCAGAGGGGGGGTGCAAGGCTATGGCTACACCTTC
TRBV7-9,16,TRBD1,.,TRBJ2-3,CASSLGGRGQTDTQYF,TGTGCCAGCAGCTTAGGGGGCAGGGGGCAAACAGATACGCAGTATTTT
TRBV29-1,12,TRBD1,.,TRBJ2-5,CSARTGQETQYF,TGCAGCGCGCGGACAGGGCAAGAGACCCAGTACTTC